One and the same sample provided the 8 T cell receptor beta chains below, sequenced in a study of blood T cell repertoires in COVID-19. Sequencing used immunoSEQ multiplex PCR; TCRdb keeps in-frame clones, though not all of them. This table has 70,000 to 100,000 clones, roughly 80% appearing once. Material for sequencing was peripheral blood. These receptors came from a woman older than 75 with acute or convalescent COVID-19.

This clone was picked up one time. V is TRBV12-3 or TRBV12-4 and J is TRBJ1-1; a weak D match, TRBD1 (6 bases). There are 13 residues in the CDR3. V gave up 2 bases and J gave up 11 bases, with 15 bases separating them. Here the CDR3 DNA reads TGTGCCAGCAGTTTATCCCCCGGACAGATGGCTTTCTTT. It yields the protein CASSLSPGQMAFF.

The V gene is TRBV28, the J gene TRBJ1-2; no definite D call. From germline, CDR1 is MDHEN and CDR2 SYDVKM. V was clipped by 3 bases and J by 3 bases, with 11 bases between them. The CDR3 sequence is 14 residues long. CDR3 nucleotide sequence: TGTGCCAGCAGTTTGAGTCGCGATGACTATGGCTACACCTTC. Protein product: CASSLSRDDYGYTF.

This sequence joins TRBV6-5 and TRBJ1-1; D remains ambiguous. CDR1 is MNHEY, CDR2 SVGAGI, per germline. V lost 0 bases to trimming and J lost 6 bases, with 11 bases between them. The CDR3 runs to 14 residues. DNA for the CDR3: TGTGCCAGCAGTTACTCGAGAGGGTCAGCTGAAGCTTTCTTT. Its protein is CASSYSRGSAEAFF.

V and J are TRBV14 and TRBJ2-1; 10 nucleotides line up with TRBD2. Germline-derived CDR1 and CDR2 are SGHDN and FVKESK. After removal of 3 bases from V and 6 bases from J, the junction contained 8 bases not matched to a gene. CDR3 length: 16 amino acids. Written as DNA, the CDR3 is TGTGCCAGCAGCCAGAAGCGGGGGGGCCTTACCAATGAGCAGTTCTTC. This codes for CASSQKRGGLTNEQFF.

This chain links TRBV30 with TRBJ1-2; D remains unclear. With 3 bases removed from V and 5 bases from J, the gap between germline ends came to 10 bases. Germline values: CDR1 GTSNPN, CDR2 SVGIG (reference sequence). CDR3 length: 12 residues. The CDR3, as DNA: TGTGCCTGGAGGCCGGGCGGGTATGGCTACACCTTC. Encoded protein: CAWRPGGYGYTF.

The chain joins TRBV7-9 to TRBJ2-5, with 7 positions matching TRBD2. The CDR3 extends over 18 amino acids. The V gene's germline CDR1 is SEHNR and CDR2 FQNEAQ (reference sequence). J was trimmed by 3 bases and V by 7 bases; bases with no gene match: 20. The DNA for the CDR3 is TGTGCCAGCAACCGGACTAGTCCCCACATTTCTACCAAAGAGACCCAGTACTTC. Translated: CASNRTSPHISTKETQYF.

This rearrangement joins TRBV5-4 to TRBJ1-1; D perhaps matches TRBD1 (5 bases). The V gene's germline CDR1 is SGHNT and CDR2 YYREEE (reference sequence). There are 14 residues in the CDR3. Between the trimmed V and J ends, which lost 3 bases and 1 base, there was a span of 10 bases. The DNA of the CDR3 is TGTGCCAGCAGCTGGGGCAGGACGAACACTGAAGCTTTCTTT. Translation gives CASSWGRTNTEAFF.

The chain joins TRBV3-1 (or the pseudogene TRBV3-2) to TRBJ1-5, with D maybe TRBD1 (5 bases). Per the germline V gene, CDR1 is LGHDT and CDR2 is YNNKEL (reference sequence). This CDR3 spans 14 amino acids. V lost 1 base and J lost 7, with 11 bases in between. The CDR3 is CASSQAGPEQPQHF. CDR3 in DNA: TGTGCCAGCAGCCAAGCAGGGCCAGAACAGCCCCAGCATTTT.